The 3 T cell receptor gamma chains in this list originate from one sample, sequenced in a study of Vδ1+ human thymocytes. General study points: In the thymus, TRG and TRD repertoires looked highly polyclonal with Gaussian CDR3 lengths.

Sequences come from RNA converted to cDNA by reverse transcription. CDR3 amplicons came from multiplex PCR with pooled V-gene forward and constant-region reverse primers. TCRdb repeated clone calling on the multiplex PCR reads with CATT. The repertoire has 25,000 to 35,000 gamma-chain clones, 20% to 25% of them found once; the top ten carry 1.8%. These receptors are not linked to any known antigen. The sequenced sample was Vdelta1+ gamma-delta thymocytes from the thymus. Described subset: FACS-sorted CD3+ TCRalphabeta- TCRVdelta1+ TCRVdelta2- thymocytes. The source of these receptors is a boy younger than two who had congenital heart surgery.

This clone appeared a single time. The chain carries TRGV8 and TRGJ1 or TRGJ2. The junction had 8 bases not matched to a gene; V was cut back by 2 bases and J by 7 bases. CDR1 and CDR2 from the germline V gene are VENAVY and YDSYNSRV. The CDR3 consists of 13 residues. The CDR3 coding sequence is TGTGCCACCTGGGATAAGGAGCGCTATAAGAAACTCTTT. Translated, it gives CATWDKERYKKLF.

The table lists this clone with a few counts. A much larger clone lies one base from this, so it may be a read error. This sample includes further DNA sequences coding for the same CDR3. The chain is built from TRGV4 and TRGJ1 or TRGJ2. Germline CDR1 is EGSTGY and CDR2 is YDSYTSSV. This CDR3 has 12 residues. V shed 2 bases, J shed 5 bases, and the junction held 3 bases outside the gene matches. The CDR3, as DNA: TGTGCCACCTGGGATGATAATTATAAGAAACTCTTT. Its translation: CATWDDNYKKLF.

The chain links TRGV3 to TRGJ1 or TRGJ2. Per the germline V gene, CDR1 is VTNTFY and CDR2 is YDVSTARD (reference sequence). V gave up 0 bases and J gave up 10 bases; unmatched junction bases: 12. The CDR3 loop spans 14 amino acids. This CDR3 is CATWDRREKGKKLF. Written as DNA, the CDR3 is TGTGCCACCTGGGACAGGCGAGAGAAGGGGAAGAAACTCTTT.